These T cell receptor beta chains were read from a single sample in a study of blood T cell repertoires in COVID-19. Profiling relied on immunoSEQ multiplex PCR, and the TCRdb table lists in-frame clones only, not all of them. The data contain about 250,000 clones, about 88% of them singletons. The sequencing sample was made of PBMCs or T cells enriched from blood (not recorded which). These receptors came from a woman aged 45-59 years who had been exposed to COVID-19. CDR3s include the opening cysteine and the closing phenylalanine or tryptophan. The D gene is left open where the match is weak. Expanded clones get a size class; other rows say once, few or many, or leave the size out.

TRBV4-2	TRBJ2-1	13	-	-	TGTGCCAGCAGCCAAGCCAGGGCCGGTGAGCAGTTCTTC	CASSQARAGEQFF
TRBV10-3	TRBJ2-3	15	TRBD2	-	TGTGCCATCACCCTAGCGGGGCCGCTGGAAGATACGCAGTATTTT	CAITLAGPLEDTQYF
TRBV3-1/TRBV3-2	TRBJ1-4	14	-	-	TGTGCCAGCAGCCAAGAAGGGGTTAATGAAAAACTGTTTTTT	CASSQEGVNEKLFF
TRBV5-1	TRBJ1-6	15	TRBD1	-	TGCGCCAGCAGCTTCACAGGGGAAAGCGGTTCACCCCTCCACTTT	CASSFTGESGSPLHF
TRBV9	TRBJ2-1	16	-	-	TGTGCCAGCAGCGTAGATCCAGCGAGCGGAACCAGAGTGCAGTTCTTC	CASSVDPASGTRVQFF
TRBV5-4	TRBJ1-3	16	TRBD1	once	TGTGCCAGCAGTTTGGGACAGGGAAAATCCGGAAACACCATATATTTT	CASSLGQGKSGNTIYF
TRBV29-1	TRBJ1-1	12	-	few	TGCAGCGTTAGGAGACCAAACACTGAAGCTTTCTTT	CSVRRPNTEAFF
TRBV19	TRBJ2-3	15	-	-	TGTGCCAGTAGTCCTCGACTAGGGGGGGCAGATACGCAGTATTTT	CASSPRLGGADTQYF
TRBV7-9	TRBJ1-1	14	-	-	TGTGCCAGCAGCTTTTTTGAAGCCCCGACTGAAGCTTTCTTT	CASSFFEAPTEAFF
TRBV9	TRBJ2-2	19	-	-	TGTGCCAGCAGCGTAGGAGTCCTGGGTAGCAACGTGAACACCGGGGAGCTGTTTTTT	CASSVGVLGSNVNTGELFF
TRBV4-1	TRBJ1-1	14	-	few	TGCGCCAGCAGCATAGAGCGGGTAGACACTGAAGCTTTCTTT	CASSIERVDTEAFF
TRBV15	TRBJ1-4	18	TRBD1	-	TGTGCCACCAGCAGGGGGGGGACAGGATATGCAACTAATGAAAAACTGTTTTTT	CATSRGGTGYATNEKLFF
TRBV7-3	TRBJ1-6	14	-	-	TGTGCCAGCAGCTTAGGAGAATATAATTCACCCCTCCACTTT	CASSLGEYNSPLHF
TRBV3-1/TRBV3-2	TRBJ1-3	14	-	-	TGTGCCAGCAGCCAGACAGGACCCGGCGACACCATATATTTT	CASSQTGPGDTIYF
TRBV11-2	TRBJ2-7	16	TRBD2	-	TGTGCCAGCAGCTCCCGACTAGCGCTTAGCTCCTACGAGCAGTACTTC	CASSSRLALSSYEQYF
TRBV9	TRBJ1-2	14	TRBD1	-	TGTGCCAGCAGCCTTTCTACAGGGGGCACGGGCTACACCTTC	CASSLSTGGTGYTF
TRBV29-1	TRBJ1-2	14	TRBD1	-	TGCAGCGGCCACGTGGGCAGGGGGGCTGATGGCTACACCTTC	CSGHVGRGADGYTF
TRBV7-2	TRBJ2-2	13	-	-	TGTGCCAGCAGCTTAGAAGTGGCCAGGGAGCTGTTTTTT	CASSLEVARELFF
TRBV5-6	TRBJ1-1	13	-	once	TGTGCCAGCAGCTCGGGACAAAGGACTGAAGCTTTCTTT	CASSSGQRTEAFF
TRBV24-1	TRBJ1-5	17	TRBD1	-	TGTGCCACCAGTGACACCGGGACAGGGGAGCCAGGGCAGCCCCAGCATTTT	CATSDTGTGEPGQPQHF
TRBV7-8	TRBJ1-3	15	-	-	TGTGCCAGCAGCTCCCGTGGGGGGGTTGGAAACACCATATATTTT	CASSSRGGVGNTIYF
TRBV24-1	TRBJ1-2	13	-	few	TGTGCCACCAGTGATACAGGGTACTATGGCTACACCTTC	CATSDTGYYGYTF
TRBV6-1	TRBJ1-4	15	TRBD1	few	TGTGCCAGCAGTGATTGGACAGGGAGAAAGGAAAAACTGTTTTTT	CASSDWTGRKEKLFF
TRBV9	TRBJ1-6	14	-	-	TGTGCCAGCAGCGTAGGCAGGGGAAATTCACCCCTCCACTTT	CASSVGRGNSPLHF
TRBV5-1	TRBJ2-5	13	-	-	TGCGCCAGCAGCTTATCAGGTATCGAGACCCAGTACTTC	CASSLSGIETQYF
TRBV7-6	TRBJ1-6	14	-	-	TGTGCCAGCAGCTTAGCGGTGGAGAATTCACCCCTCCACTTT	CASSLAVENSPLHF
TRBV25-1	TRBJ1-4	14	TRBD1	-	TGTGCCAGCAGTGAACGGGACAGGGGAGGAAAACTGTTTTTT	CASSERDRGGKLFF
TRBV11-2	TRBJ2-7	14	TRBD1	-	TGTGCCAGCAGCTTCGGACAGGGCAGCTACGAGCAGTACTTC	CASSFGQGSYEQYF
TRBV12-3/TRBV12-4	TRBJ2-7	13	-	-	TGTGCCAGCAGTCAGGGACTGCCCTACGAGCAGTACTTC	CASSQGLPYEQYF
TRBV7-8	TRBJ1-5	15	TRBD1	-	TGTGCCAGCAGCTCGGACAGGGCACGCAATCAGCCCCAGCATTTT	CASSSDRARNQPQHF
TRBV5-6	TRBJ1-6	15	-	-	TGTGCCAGCAGCTCGGAACGGGAGGGAAATTCACCCCTCCACTTT	CASSSEREGNSPLHF
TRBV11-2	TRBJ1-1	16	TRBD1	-	TGTGCCAGCAGCTTAGTCCGGACAGGGGAAAATACTGAAGCTTTCTTT	CASSLVRTGENTEAFF
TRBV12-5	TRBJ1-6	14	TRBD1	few	TGTGCTAGTGGCCTGGACAGGGACAATTCACCCCTCCACTTT	CASGLDRDNSPLHF
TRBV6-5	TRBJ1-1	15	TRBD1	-	TGTGCCAGCAGCCCACCCGACAGGGCGGCCACTGAAGCTTTCTTT	CASSPPDRAATEAFF
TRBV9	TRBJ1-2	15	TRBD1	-	TGTGCCAGCAGCCTCCGGGACAGGGGCCTCTATGGCTACACCTTC	CASSLRDRGLYGYTF
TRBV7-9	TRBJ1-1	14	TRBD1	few	TGTGCCAGCAGCCCAGGGGGGTGGATCACTGAAGCTTTCTTT	CASSPGGWITEAFF